This T cell receptor beta chain appears in the sequencing data of a study of T cell responses to AZD1222 COVID-19 vaccine (dated by TCRdb to the early 2020s). A note on the overall study: AZD1222 recipients given second doses at about 4 weeks or at about 12 weeks were pooled, since spike-specific TCR depth and breadth were not found to differ between the two schedules. Trial participants were enrolled by age into 18-55, 56-69 and 70-plus year subgroups, with roughly 150, 30 and 60 TCR-sequenced participants respectively. A total of around 240 trial participants underwent TCR sequencing, of whom some 210 received two doses of AZD1222 and about 25 received two doses of the MenACWY control vaccine.

The CDR3 regions of human TCRbeta chains were analyzed by immunosequencing. The original pipeline was this. TCRs in the repertoires were compared against a reference library of SARS-CoV-2-specific TCRs that had been generated with the MIRA antigen-specificity platform. Breadth was defined as the fraction of unique TCRs that were SARS-CoV-2-associated, and depth was defined as the fraction of total T cells that were SARS-CoV-2-associated. Using the MIRA data, every spike-specific TCR was mapped to the spike region that the TCR reacted to and assigned to either a CD4 or a CD8 class. Log10-transformed breadth and depth values were compared by one-way ANOVA with Sidak's multiple comparisons tests. The table comes from immuneACCESS by way of TCRdb, which keeps in-frame sequences with V and J called. Part of the clones is missing from these tables; in studies checked, under half for an unresolved V gene and the rest for unknown reasons. The DNA was the basis for D and trimming; V, J and clone size are from that table. The sample has some 71,000 clones on record, 84% of them singletons. The ten largest clones capture about 10% of the sample.

To note about this clone: Its antigen has not been determined. No base quality information exists; no much larger clone differs at one position.

This specimen's time point label, interpreted: baseline before first vaccination. Samples from vaccinated people were obtained from the UK trials COV001 and COV002, which included a single-blind randomized controlled phase 2/3 trial of AZD1222 (ChAdOx1 nCoV-19) in healthy adults. Trial participant PBMC samples were collected at day 0 and day 28 after the second dose for TCRbeta chain sequencing. Results and caveats for the whole study, not just this receptor: Reportedly, almost half of the unique spike-specific TCRs recognized epitopes lying outside the regions that are mutated in the B.1.351 and B.1.1.7 variants. Vaccine-associated CD4 TCRs spanned the whole spike protein, with dominant responses in regions 160-218 and 743-854. Participants were mostly white British, with more females than males. The authors suggested clonal diversity may have been underestimated. Only five to seven AZD1222 recipients were SARS-CoV-2 seropositive at baseline, limiting conclusions about previously exposed vaccinees. The 56-69-year group was small, and its depth increase did not reach significance, likely because of low power. After two AZD1222 doses, spike-specific TCR breadth and depth were significantly higher than at day 0 and than in MenACWY recipients. Because no samples from the day 14 peak response were available, repertoires could be characterized only after the peak T cell response.

This TCR was recovered from an adult in good health. The sequencing here drew on peripheral blood, taken on day 0 of AZD1222 vaccination.

The CDR3 protein sequence reads: CASSYPSGGAVTVGDTQYF. In nucleotides, the sequence is TGTGCCAGCAGCTACCCTAGCGGGGGGGCCGTGACGGTAGGGGATACGCAGTATTTT. The sequence is built from TRBV4-2 and TRBJ2-3, and 12 junctional nucleotides match TRBD2. The germline V gene provides CDR1 LGHNA and CDR2 YNFKEQ. Relative to germline, V is missing 5 bases and J is missing 6 bases, with 18 bases of the junction outside any gene match. The CDR3 sequence holds 19 residues, the cysteine and phenylalanine included. Only the CDR3 portion is preserved as DNA: 57 bases, with reading frame beginning at the first base.